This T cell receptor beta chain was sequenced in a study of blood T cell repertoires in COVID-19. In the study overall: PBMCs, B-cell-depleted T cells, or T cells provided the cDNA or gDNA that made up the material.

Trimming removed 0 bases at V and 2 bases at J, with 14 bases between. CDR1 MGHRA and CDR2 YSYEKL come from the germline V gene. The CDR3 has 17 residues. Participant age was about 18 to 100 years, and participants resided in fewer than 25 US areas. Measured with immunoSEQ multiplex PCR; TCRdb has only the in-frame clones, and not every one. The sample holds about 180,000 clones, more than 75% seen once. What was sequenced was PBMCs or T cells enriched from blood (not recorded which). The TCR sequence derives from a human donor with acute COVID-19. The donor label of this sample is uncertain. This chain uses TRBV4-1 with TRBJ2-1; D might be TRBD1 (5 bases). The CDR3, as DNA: TGCGCCAGCAGCCAAGATGGCGACAGCGATCCCTACAATGAGCAGTTCTTC. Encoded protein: CASSQDGDSDPYNEQFF.